The 9 T cell receptor beta chains reported below all come from one sample, sequenced in a study of shared clonotypes between healthy human individuals. Profiled with immunoSEQ multiplex PCR; TCRdb holds only in-frame clones, not every one. The sample lists 2 million to 3 million clones, 93% occurring once. What was sequenced was naive CD4+ T cells from PBMCs. Documented subset: CD45RA+ positively selected. The source is a man aged 18 to 35 in good health. Some clones in this sample may be carry-over from other donors' samples.

The chain uses TRBV7-9 and TRBJ1-4; 8 bases agree with TRBD1. In germline, CDR1 is SEHNR, CDR2 FQNEAQ (reference sequence). The CDR3 consists of 15 residues. The J segment lost 1 base and the V segment lost 5 bases, leaving 3 bases of the junction unmatched. The CDR3 coding sequence is TGTGCCAGCAGCCCAGGACAGGGAACTAATGAAAAACTGTTTTTT. Its translation: CASSPGQGTNEKLFF.

This chain joins TRBV5-1 and TRBJ2-1; D remains unclear. From germline, CDR1 is SGHRS and CDR2 YFSETQ. V lost 0 bases and J lost 8, with 9 bases in between. This CDR3 is 13 amino acids long. The CDR3 DNA reads as TGCGCCAGCAGCTTGGGTTCCTTCGATGAGCAGTTCTTC. Amino acids: CASSLGSFDEQFF.

The CDR3 DNA reads TGCAGCGTTGAAGACAGGACAGGGGAGAGTGGCTACACCTTC. This translates into CSVEDRTGESGYTF. This chain links TRBV29-1 with TRBJ1-2; 9 bases align to TRBD1. CDR1 and CDR2 from the germline V gene are SQVTM and ANQGSEA. V gave up 0 bases and J gave up 7 bases; unmatched junction bases: 6. There are 14 residues in the CDR3.

V usage is TRBV14 and J usage is TRBJ2-1; D is perhaps TRBD2 (6 bases). The V gene's germline CDR1 is SGHDN and CDR2 FVKESK. This CDR3 has 17 amino acids. Trimming shortened V by 5 bases and J by 4 bases, and 21 bases separated the two germline ends. The CDR3 DNA sequence: TGTGCCAGCAGCGCCCGCCTCAGTAGCGGTCAATACAATGAGCAGTTCTTC. Translation: CASSARLSSGQYNEQFF.

This chain joins TRBV7-9 and TRBJ2-3; no firm D call. Germline V gene sequence: CDR1 SEHNR, CDR2 FQNEAQ (reference sequence). The CDR3 has 12 residues. V lost 5 bases, J lost 6 bases, and 9 bases lay in between. CDR3 sequence reads: CASSASGDTQYF. The CDR3 DNA reads as TGTGCCAGCAGCGCATCCGGGGATACGCAGTATTTT.

The rearrangement links TRBV7-2 to TRBJ2-3, with D possibly being TRBD1 (6 bases). Germline V gene lookup returns CDR1 SGHTA and CDR2 FQGNSA. The CDR3 is made up of 15 amino acids. V was clipped by 5 bases and J by 3 bases, with 15 bases between them. CDR3: CASSDAGVRTDTQYF. For the CDR3, the DNA is TGTGCCAGCAGCGATGCAGGGGTGAGGACAGATACGCAGTATTTT.

The V call is TRBV29-1, the J call TRBJ2-7; 8 bases are shared with TRBD1. Trimming took 6 bases from V and 9 from J; bases not matched to a gene: 7. The CDR3 has 11 amino acids. Germline V CDR1 and CDR2: SQVTM, ANQGSEA. The CDR3 DNA follows: TGCAGCGTCCGGGGACAGGCCGGGCAGTACTTC. Amino acid sequence: CSVRGQAGQYF.

The V gene is TRBV13, the J gene TRBJ1-4, with D possibly TRBD1 on 6 matching bases. The CDR3 runs to 19 residues. The germline V gene encodes CDR1 PRHDT and CDR2 FYEKMQ (reference sequence). The ends were cut back, 4 bases at V and 7 bases at J, with 28 bases in the middle. The CDR3: CASSSYFGTAGGRGEKLFF. As DNA, the CDR3 is TGTGCCAGCAGCTCTTACTTCGGGACGGCCGGGGGCCGTGGTGAAAAACTGTTTTTT.

The genes are TRBV6-5 and TRBJ2-5, with TRBD1 identical over 10 bases. Germline V CDR1 and CDR2: MNHEY, SVGAGI. The CDR3 is 15 amino acids. V lost 6 bases to trimming and J lost 14 bases; unmatched junction nucleotides: 18. The CDR3: CASSRTGTGAPNAYF. The CDR3 nucleotides read TGTGCCAGCAGCCGCACCGGGACAGGGGCCCCGAACGCCTACTTC.